This TCR beta chain was documented in a study of cytomegalovirus exposure and HLA in healthy donors. The study, taken as a whole, reports: Another analysis was done later, and it associated approximately 17,000 TCR beta sequences with HLA alleles at 0.05 false discovery rate. An analysis that came later showed most CMV-associated TCR beta chains appearing HLA-restricted.

This CDR3 contains 15 residues. The germline V gene has CDR1 MDHEN and CDR2 SYDVKM. The V end lost 5 bases, the J end lost 8 bases, and 18 bases lay between the germline ends. The study ran its PCR with 60 Vbeta and 13 Jbeta primers. Profiled with immunoSEQ multiplex PCR; TCRdb holds only in-frame clones, not every one. The repertoire includes some 110,000 clones, 8.5% to 10% of them detected once, and less than 4% sits in the top ten. Remarks on this clone: Its specificity is unknown.

The sequence derives from a man younger than 40 in good health and CMV-seronegative. Sample: PBMCs. The chain recombines TRBV28 with TRBJ1-4; TRBD1 might be the D (6 bases). CDR3 in amino acids: CASSTTTGNDEKLFF. The CDR3 DNA reads TGTGCCAGCAGTACAACGACAGGTAACGACGAAAAACTGTTTTTT.